This T cell receptor (beta chain) was sequenced in a study of circulating CD8 cells and anti-PD-1 response in melanoma (TCRdb year 2020). At the level of the whole study: Patients received nivolumab intravenously at 3 mg/kg every 2 weeks. Patients with complete or partial responses were classified as responders; those with stable or progressive disease (RECIST v1.1) as non-responders. A total of about 11 melanoma patients were included in the TCR repertoire analysis, 4 of them responders and 7 non-responders. In on-treatment samples, a biotinylated anti-human IgG4 antibody was used to detect PD-1. The melanoma cohort included around 13 patients, of whom seven received anti-PD-1 as first-line therapy and six had previously received targeted therapy or immunotherapy. Overall study outcomes, separate from this receptor: The highest diversity was observed in the DNEG repertoire, similar and higher clonality was shown by the PD-1 and DPOS repertoires, and the lowest diversity was found in the TIGIT repertoires. Repertoires were mostly private between subsets, with fewer than 8% of TRB clonotypes shared at M1, and the greatest sharing occurred between DPOS and TIGIT. Because material was limited, most experiments were generally run without replicates. The authors pointed out that the cohort included both treatment-naive and previously treated patients, and that this mix could influence the results. Because tumor material was not accessible, tumor reactivity was instead assessed by peptide assays on expanded sorted subsets. The published TCR repertoire comparisons used only baseline and M1 samples from a small cohort with few responders.

Using a BD FACSAria II cell sorter, four subsets defined by PD-1 and/or TIGIT were sorted out of live CD3+CD8+TCRalphabeta+ cells. To characterize relevance to anti-PD-1 therapy response, circulating CD8 T cells were sorted into four subsets based on PD-1 and TIGIT expression. For each sorted CD8 T-cell subset, both the TCR alpha and TCR beta chains were sequenced. Peripheral blood was collected at three points: before the first anti-PD-1 injection, after two injections and after four injections. Ficoll gradient centrifugation was used to isolate PBMCs immediately. Until use, PBMCs were stored frozen in liquid nitrogen in RPMI containing around 21% FCS and roughly 9.2% DMSO. Thawed PBMCs were stained with a viability dye and antibodies against CD3, CD8alpha, TCRalphabeta, PD-1 and TIGIT. Total RNA was extracted with the RNeasy Kit, and every sample reached a RIN above 7. The CDR3 measures 14 amino acids from cysteine to phenylalanine. Only the CDR3 region is kept as DNA, spanning 42 bases read in frame from base 1. V gives up 7 bases and J gives up 1 base, and the segment between their germline ends measures 13 bases.

TCRdb records NextSeq 500 as the sequencer. Starting from about 15 ng of total RNA, TCR libraries were made with the QIAseq Immune Repertoire RNA Library Kit, Human TCR Panel. TCR libraries were sequenced on an Illumina NextSeq with a Mid Output V2 kit, and asymmetric 261x41 paired-end reads were used. Each TCR library was diluted to around 4 nM, pooled, denatured and loaded at approximately 1 pM. In the authors' own workflow: The QIAGEN GeneGlobe Data Analysis Center was used to process TCR FASTQ files, and downstream analysis was done in R 3.5.2. To get clonality, Shannon entropy was normalized by the log of the number of unique productive sequences and the result was subtracted from one. Within each subset, Fisher exact tests at 5% FDR identified TRA or TRB clonotypes differing in abundance between baseline and M1. Clonotypes with differential abundance were put into four groups: emerging, expanding, contracting or non-expanding/contracting. Repertoire overlap between patients was measured with Morisita's overlap index. TCRdb trimmed public reads at Q25 via fastp, called clones via MiXCR and kept in-frame beta chains. All rows with the same CDR3 protein become a single entry with the most common DNA and genes. These V and J calls originate from TCRdb's pipeline instead of the authors' own analysis. The sample includes 1,000 to 1,500 distinct CDR3 sequences, with around 7.5% observed a single time. The ten largest clones take up roughly 4.5% of the sample.

This clonotype counts as medium-sized (0.01 to 0.1%). Its binding antigen is unknown. There are no base qualities to consult, and no much larger clone falls within one base. The specimen comprised CD8+ T cells from PBMCs, sampled at baseline or after one month of anti-PD-1 therapy (not recorded which). The receptor comes from a human donor with melanoma. The rearranged segments are TRBV12-3 or TRBV12-4 and TRBJ1-1, with no confidently assigned D gene. In nucleotides, the sequence is TGTGCCAGCACCTCCGGTTTTTGGAACACTGAAGCTTTCTTT. It codes for CASTSGFWNTEAFF.